Shown below are 15 T cell receptor beta chains from a single sample sequenced in a study of technical replicates of blood from several donors. Data came from immunoSEQ multiplex PCR; TCRdb stores just in-frame clones and leaves some out. The top ten clones hold 0.24% of a sample with about 83,000 clones, about 94% of them seen once. Sequenced: T cells isolated from PBMCs. These receptor sequences come from a human donor in good health.

The V gene is TRBV28, the J gene TRBJ1-1; TRBD1 is a possible D gene (6 bases). Per the germline V gene, CDR1 is MDHEN and CDR2 is SYDVKM. V gave up 3 bases and J gave up 9 bases, with 11 bases separating them. CDR3 length: 12 residues. CDR3 nucleotides: TGTGCCAGCAGTTTGAGGGGGGGCCAAGCTTTCTTT. Translating gives CASSLRGGQAFF.

The rearrangement uses TRBV7-9 and TRBJ1-1; 7 nucleotides match TRBD1. Germline values: CDR1 SEHNR, CDR2 FQNEAQ (reference sequence). V lost 1 base to trimming and J lost 7 bases; unmatched junction nucleotides: 6. CDR3 length: 14 residues. For the CDR3, the DNA is TGTGCCAGCAGCTTAGGCGGGACAGACCTTGAAGCTTTCTTT. It translates to CASSLGGTDLEAFF.

J is TRBJ1-5 and V is TRBV4-1, with D possibly matching TRBD1 (6 bases). The germline CDR1 and CDR2 sequences are MGHRA and YSYEKL. Trimming removed 2 bases from V and 3 bases from J, with 14 bases in between. The CDR3 length is 16 residues. CDR3 residues: CASSQLPHRDNQPQHF. CDR3 sequence (DNA): TGCGCCAGCAGCCAACTGCCTCACAGGGACAATCAGCCCCAGCATTTT.

This rearrangement joins TRBV6-5 to TRBJ1-4; unclear D gene. V lost 0 bases to trimming and J lost 0 bases, with 8 bases between them. This CDR3 contains 16 residues. CDR1 is MNHEY, CDR2 SVGAGI, per germline. The CDR3 is CASSYSMATTNEKLFF. CDR3 bases: TGTGCCAGCAGTTACTCGATGGCCACAACTAATGAAAAACTGTTTTTT.

This clone was seen a single time. The gene calls are TRBV27 and TRBJ1-1; TRBD1 agrees at 7 bases. The CDR3 covers 15 residues. The J segment lost 0 bases and the V segment lost 5 bases, leaving 6 bases of the junction unmatched. The V gene's germline CDR1 is MNHEY and CDR2 SMNVEV (reference sequence). The chain's CDR3 is CASSLSGGVNTEAFF. The CDR3 nucleotides are TGTGCCAGCAGTCTCTCAGGGGGAGTGAACACTGAAGCTTTCTTT.

The J gene is TRBJ1-4, the V gene TRBV19; D unresolved. CDR1 LNHDA and CDR2 SQIVND come from the germline V gene (reference sequence). The length of the CDR3 is 15 residues. With 0 bases removed from V and 6 bases from J, the gap between germline ends came to 11 bases. The CDR3 reads CASSIDGREDEKLFF. In nucleotides, the CDR3 is TGTGCCAGTAGTATAGACGGGAGAGAGGATGAAAAACTGTTTTTT.

V is TRBV6-1 and J is TRBJ2-1; no clear D. Germline V lookup: CDR1 MNHNS, CDR2 SASEGT. The CDR3 spans 15 residues. Trimming cost V 0 bases and J 4 bases, with 10 bases left between them. The CDR3 loop is CASSEARFTYNEQFF. The CDR3 nucleotides read TGTGCCAGCAGTGAAGCCAGGTTTACTTACAATGAGCAGTTCTTC.

The rearrangement uses TRBV5-6 and TRBJ1-5; perhaps TRBD1 as D (6 bases). There are 13 residues in the CDR3. The germline V and J ends were trimmed by 4 bases and 5 bases, with 10 bases remaining between them. Germline CDR1 reads SGHDT; CDR2 reads YYEEEE. CDR3 sequence reads: CASSAWTDQPQHF. CDR3 DNA sequence: TGTGCCAGCAGCGCATGGACAGATCAGCCCCAGCATTTT.

The chain carries TRBV7-3 and TRBJ1-6; 11 bases map to TRBD1. The germline CDR1 and CDR2 sequences are SGHTA and FQGTGA. The V and J ends lost 2 bases and 10 bases, in that order; junction bases with no gene match: 4. This CDR3 is 15 amino acids long. DNA of the CDR3: TGTGCCAGCAGCTTAGGACAGGGGGCGAACTCACCCCTCCACTTT. Amino acid sequence: CASSLGQGANSPLHF.

The chain has TRBV28 and TRBJ1-5; D is possibly TRBD1 (5 bases). The V end was cut by 2 bases, the J end by 3 bases, with 8 bases between. Germline V lookup: CDR1 MDHEN, CDR2 SYDVKM. The CDR3 sequence is 14 residues long. The CDR3 DNA sequence: TGTGCCAGCAGTTTACCAGGGTCCAATCAGCCCCAGCATTTT. This sequence encodes CASSLPGSNQPQHF.

The chain links TRBV27 to TRBJ1-2; no clear D gene. Between the trimmed V and J ends, which lost 1 base and 4 bases, there was a span of 7 bases. Germline V gene sequence: CDR1 MNHEY, CDR2 SMNVEV (reference sequence). The CDR3 spans 13 residues. CDR3 nucleotide sequence: TGTGCCAGCAGTTTATTCGGGTCCTATGGCTACACCTTC. Protein: CASSLFGSYGYTF.

The chain uses TRBV11-3 and TRBJ2-2; TRBD2 might be the D (7 bases). Trimming cost V 3 bases and J 5 bases, with 13 bases left between them. Germline CDR1 SGHNT, CDR2 YENEEA. CDR3 size: 15 residues. CDR3 nucleotides: TGTGCCAGCAGCTTTAACAGGGAGGGAACCGGGGAGCTGTTTTTT. It codes for CASSFNREGTGELFF.

V and J are TRBV7-6 and TRBJ1-3; no clear D. Germline CDR1 and CDR2: SGHVS and FNYEAQ. V lost 2 bases, J lost 7 bases, and 6 bases lay in between. There are 12 residues in the CDR3. For the CDR3, the DNA is TGTGCCAGCAGCTTATACCAGAACACCATATATTTT. This sequence encodes CASSLYQNTIYF.

The J gene is TRBJ1-2, the V gene TRBV18; D possibly corresponds to TRBD1 (6 bases). The ends were cut back, 3 bases at V and 8 bases at J, with 13 bases in the middle. This CDR3 region has 13 residues. The germline gives CDR1 KGHSH, CDR2 LQKENI. In DNA form, the CDR3 reads TGTGCCAGCTCACCGAACAGGGACGAGGGCTACACCTTC. Residues: CASSPNRDEGYTF.

This clone was recorded only once. The chain carries TRBV6-1 and TRBJ1-5, with unresolved D. V lost 1 base, J lost 3 bases, and 4 bases lay in between. The CDR3 totals 13 residues. Germline loops: CDR1 MNHNS, CDR2 SASEGT. The CDR3: CASSEVNNQPQHF. The CDR3, as DNA: TGTGCCAGCAGTGAAGTTAACAATCAGCCCCAGCATTTT.